The rows below give T cell receptor beta chains drawn from one sample of a study of T and B cells in COVID-19 patients. MiXCR, applied by TCRdb to the multiplex PCR reads, yields one record per CDR3 protein. The table has around 6,000 distinct CDR3 sequences, 25% to 30% seen once; the top ten hold approximately 35%. The sample comprised blood. The receptors derive from a human donor with active COVID-19. The donor label of this sample is uncertain. CDR3s include the opening cysteine and the closing phenylalanine or tryptophan. The order of the fields is clone size, J gene, D gene, V gene, CDR3 DNA, CDR3 protein. The D gene is left open where the match is weak. Some rows have no size entry. The others give once, few or many, or a class for an expanded clone.

>-|TRBJ2-2|-|TRBV7-2
TGTGCCAGCAGCCCCGGCGGGCTCTCGCTGTTTTTT
CASSPGGLSLFF
>medium-sized|TRBJ1-5|TRBD1|TRBV19
TGTGCCAGTAGCCTGAGGGAGACAGGGGTTCAGCCCCAGCATTTT
CASSLRETGVQPQHF
>medium-sized|TRBJ2-6|-|TRBV6-2/TRBV6-3
TGTGCCAGTTACTCTGGGGCCAACGTCCTGACTTTC
CASYSGANVLTF
>-|TRBJ1-1|TRBD1|TRBV5-6
TGTGCCAGCAGCTTGGAGGGCAGGGGGTTCGCTGAAGCTTTCTTT
CASSLEGRGFAEAFF
>medium-sized|TRBJ2-1|TRBD2|TRBV6-5
TGTGCCAGCAGTTACCCGGGACTAGCGGGAGGCCGTCATGAGCAGTTCTTC
CASSYPGLAGGRHEQFF
>medium-sized|TRBJ2-1|-|TRBV27
TGTGCCAGCAGGTCTGAACCCTACAATGAGCAGTTCTTC
CASRSEPYNEQFF
>-|TRBJ2-2|TRBD1|TRBV2
TGTGCCAGCAATACTGGGAAGGGACAGGGGCTTACCGGGGAGCTGTTTTTT
CASNTGKGQGLTGELFF
>medium-sized|TRBJ2-2|TRBD1|TRBV12-3/TRBV12-4
TGTGCCAGCAGCCCTAACCCGGGACAGGGGGTTCTTAGGAACACCGGGGAGCTGTTTTTT
CASSPNPGQGVLRNTGELFF
>medium-sized|TRBJ2-7|-|TRBV29-1
TGCAGCGTTCGGTTTGGCGGCTACGAGCAGTACTTC
CSVRFGGYEQYF
>-|TRBJ1-5|-|TRBV19
TGTGCCAGTAGTATTCGGGCGGCGGCCAGTTCGACTGTTTACCAGCCCCAGCATTTT
CASSIRAAASSTVYQPQHF
>medium-sized|TRBJ2-1|TRBD2|TRBV27
TGTGCCAGCAGGGGACTAAATAACAATGAGCAGTTCTTC
CASRGLNNNEQFF
>medium-sized|TRBJ2-6|-|TRBV27
TGTGCCAGCAGCCCATCCAGAGCTGAAGCTGGGGCCAACGTCCTGACTTTC
CASSPSRAEAGANVLTF
>-|TRBJ1-4|-|TRBV4-3
TGCGCCAGCAGCCTCGGGCCAGGAGCAACTAATGAAAAACTGTTTTTT
CASSLGPGATNEKLFF
>few|TRBJ1-1|-|TRBV18
TGTGCCAGCTCACCACCGTTCGGAACGAACACTGAAGCTTTCTTT
CASSPPFGTNTEAFF
>-|TRBJ1-2|-|TRBV6-6
TGTGCCAGCAGTTACTCCGGCGGTGGCTACACCTTC
CASSYSGGGYTF
>medium-sized|TRBJ2-7|-|TRBV19
TGTGCCAGTAGTTCAACAGGTGGGAGCTCCTACGAGCAGTACTTC
CASSSTGGSSYEQYF
>medium-sized|TRBJ2-1|-|TRBV19
TGTGCCAGTAGTGATGCGGGCAGCTCCTACAATGAGCAGTTCTTC
CASSDAGSSYNEQFF
>-|TRBJ1-2|TRBD1|TRBV19
TGTGCCAGTAGTCCGGGGACAGGGGGCGACTATGGCTACACCTTC
CASSPGTGGDYGYTF
>-|TRBJ1-1|-|TRBV15
TGTGCCACCAAGGTGAGGAACATACCCACTGAAGCTTTCTTT
CATKVRNIPTEAFF
>medium-sized|TRBJ2-3|TRBD1|TRBV5-6
TGTGCCAGCACTATTCCGGGACAGGGGGATGATACGCAGTATTTT
CASTIPGQGDDTQYF
>-|TRBJ2-7|-|TRBV5-1
TGCGCCAGCAGCTTGGGGGCCGCCTACGAGCAGTACTTC
CASSLGAAYEQYF
>-|TRBJ2-2|-|TRBV6-6
TGTGCCAGCAGTTACTCTCCAGGGGCCGGGGAGCTGTTTTTT
CASSYSPGAGELFF